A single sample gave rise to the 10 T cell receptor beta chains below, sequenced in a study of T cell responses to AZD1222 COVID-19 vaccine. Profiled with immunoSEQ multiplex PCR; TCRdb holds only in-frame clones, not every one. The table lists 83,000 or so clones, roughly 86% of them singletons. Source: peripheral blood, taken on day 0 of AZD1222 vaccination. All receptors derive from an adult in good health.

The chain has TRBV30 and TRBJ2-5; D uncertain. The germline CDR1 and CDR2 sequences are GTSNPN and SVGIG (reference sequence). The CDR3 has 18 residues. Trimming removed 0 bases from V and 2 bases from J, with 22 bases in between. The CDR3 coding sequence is TGTGCCTGGAGTGTACTATTGGGGAATGCCGATGATCAAGAGACCCAGTACTTC. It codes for CAWSVLLGNADDQETQYF.

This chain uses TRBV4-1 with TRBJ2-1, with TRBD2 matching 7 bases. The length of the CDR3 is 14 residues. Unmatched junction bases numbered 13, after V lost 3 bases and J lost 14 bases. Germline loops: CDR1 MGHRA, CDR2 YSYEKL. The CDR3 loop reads CASSHRLRTSRKFF. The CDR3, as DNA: TGCGCCAGCAGCCACCGATTAAGGACTAGTAGGAAGTTCTTC.

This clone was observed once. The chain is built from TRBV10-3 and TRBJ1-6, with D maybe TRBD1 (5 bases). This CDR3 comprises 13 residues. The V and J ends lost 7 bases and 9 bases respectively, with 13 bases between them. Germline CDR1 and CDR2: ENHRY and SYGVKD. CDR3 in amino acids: CAITETERSPLHF. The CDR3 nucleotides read TGTGCCATCACGGAGACAGAGCGTTCACCCCTCCACTTT.

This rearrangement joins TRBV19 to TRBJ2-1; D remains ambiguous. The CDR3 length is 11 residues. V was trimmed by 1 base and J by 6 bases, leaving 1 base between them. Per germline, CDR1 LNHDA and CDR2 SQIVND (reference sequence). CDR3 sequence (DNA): TGTGCCAGTAGTATAGCCAATGAGCAGTTCTTC. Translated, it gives CASSIANEQFF.

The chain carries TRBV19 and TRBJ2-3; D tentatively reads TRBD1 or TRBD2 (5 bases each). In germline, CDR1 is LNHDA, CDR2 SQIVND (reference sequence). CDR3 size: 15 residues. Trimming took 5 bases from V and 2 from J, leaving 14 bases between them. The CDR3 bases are TGTGCCAGTAGTGAGGGGTTAGCCCTCACAGATACGCAGTATTTT. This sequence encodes CASSEGLALTDTQYF.

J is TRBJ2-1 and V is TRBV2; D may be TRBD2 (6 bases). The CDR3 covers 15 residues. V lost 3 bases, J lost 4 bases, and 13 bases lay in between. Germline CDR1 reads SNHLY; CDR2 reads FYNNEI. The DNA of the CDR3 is TGTGCCAGCAGTGATGGAACTAGCCTTTACAATGAGCAGTTCTTC. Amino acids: CASSDGTSLYNEQFF.

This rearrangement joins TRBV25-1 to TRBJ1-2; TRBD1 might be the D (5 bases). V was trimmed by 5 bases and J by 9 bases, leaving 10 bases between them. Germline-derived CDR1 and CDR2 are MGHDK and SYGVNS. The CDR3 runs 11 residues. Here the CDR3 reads CASSQGLSYTF. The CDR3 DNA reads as TGTGCCAGCAGTCAGGGTTTGAGCTACACCTTC.

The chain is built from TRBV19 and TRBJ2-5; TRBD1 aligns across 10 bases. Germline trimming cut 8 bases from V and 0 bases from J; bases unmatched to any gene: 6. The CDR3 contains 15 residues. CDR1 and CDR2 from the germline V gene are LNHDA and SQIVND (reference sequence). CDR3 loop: CASRRDRGHQETQYF. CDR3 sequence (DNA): TGTGCCAGTCGACGGGACAGGGGACACCAAGAGACCCAGTACTTC.

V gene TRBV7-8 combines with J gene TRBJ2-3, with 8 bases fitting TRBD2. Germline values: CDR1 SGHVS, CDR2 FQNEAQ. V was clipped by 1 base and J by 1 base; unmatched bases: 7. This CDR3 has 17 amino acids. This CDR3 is CASSLDFAGGGTDTQYF. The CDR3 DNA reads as TGTGCCAGCAGCTTAGATTTCGCGGGAGGTGGCACAGATACGCAGTATTTT.

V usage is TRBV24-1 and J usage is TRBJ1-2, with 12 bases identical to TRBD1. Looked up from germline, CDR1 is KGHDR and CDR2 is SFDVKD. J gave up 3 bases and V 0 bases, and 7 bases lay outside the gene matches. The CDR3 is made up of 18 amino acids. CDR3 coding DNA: TGTGCCACCAGTGATTTGCGGGACAGGGGGCAAATCGACTATGGCTACACCTTC. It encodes CATSDLRDRGQIDYGYTF.